The source of this T cell receptor (beta chain) is a study of shared clonotypes between healthy human individuals. Produced via immunoSEQ multiplex PCR; TCRdb's table is partial and in-frame only. The table has about 1 million clones, approximately 76% seen once. This CDR3 has 16 residues. V lost 0 bases and J 6 bases, leaving 16 bases between the germline ends. Germline V gene data show CDR1 as LGHNA and CDR2 as YSLEER. What was sequenced was memory CD4+ T cells sorted from blood. Subset denoted: CD45RA-negative fraction. V is TRBV4-3 and J is TRBJ2-3, with a tentative D call TRBD2 (6 bases). This receptor was taken from a man in his late teens or twenties in good health. CDR3 nucleotides: TGCGCCAGCAGCCAAGATATTGGAGGGGCGGATGATACGCAGTATTTT. This translates into CASSQDIGGADDTQYF.